The entry below gives a single T cell receptor (beta chain) sequence along with its context. The antigen remains undetermined. This specimen belongs to a study of CD8 T cells in Susac syndrome. Study context: Intravenous immunoglobulin alone or corticosteroids were being given to patients with Susac syndrome at blood draw, unless they were therapy-naive.

Findings of the study overall: Clonal expansion was missing from Susac syndrome CD4+ T cell repertoires.

Germline V lookup: CDR1 DFQATT, CDR2 SNEGSKA (reference sequence). Deletions cut 6 bases from V and 2 bases from J, with 11 bases between. This CDR3 comprises 12 residues. Random hexamers were used to reverse transcribe the RNA input (roughly 0.5 to 1 ug). The CDR3 of TCR beta was amplified by immunoSEQ multiplex PCR across 54 Vbeta and 13 Jbeta. TCRdb recomputed calls from the immunoSEQ multiplex PCR reads with MiXCR, one row per CDR3 protein. The sample includes 150,000 or so distinct CDR3 sequences, 95% of them seen just once. This clonotype originated in a human donor with Susac syndrome. Sequenced input: CD4+ T cells from PBMCs. The chain is built from TRBV20-1 and TRBJ2-7; D is unresolved. The CDR3 DNA follows: TGCAGTGCCTTCGGACCGGCCTACGAGCAGTACTTC. It yields the protein CSAFGPAYEQYF.